The 11 T cell receptor beta chains below were found in one sample sequenced in a study of read filtering for tumor transcriptome and immune sequencing. From about 0.4 ug of RNA, a library with molecular barcoded alpha/delta and beta/gamma adaptors was made. TCRdb itself ran the reads through MiXCR, one entry per CDR3 protein. The data contain 20,000 or so distinct CDR3 sequences, about 20% of them singletons. Sample: a population of CD138-negative cells sorted from bone marrow. Receptors were obtained from a donor at least 40 years old with multiple myeloma.

At least ten counts were recorded for this clonotype. The V call is TRBV5-8, the J call TRBJ1-1; D is perhaps TRBD1 (5 bases). CDR1 SGHTS and CDR2 YDEGEE come from the germline V gene. The V end lost 4 bases, the J end lost 1 base, and 11 bases lay between the germline ends. This CDR3 region has 14 residues. In nucleotides, the CDR3 is TGTGCCAGCAGCGTCGGGGGTGGGAACACTGAAGCTTTCTTT. Protein sequence: CASSVGGGNTEAFF.

This clonotype was counted ten times or more. The chain is built from TRBV11-2 and TRBJ2-2; the match to TRBD2 covers 10 bases. The CDR3 covers 14 residues. The germline V gene encodes CDR1 SGHAT and CDR2 FQNNGV. V lost 7 bases to trimming and J lost 4 bases; unmatched junction nucleotides: 3. CDR3 protein: CASKAGGFTGELFF. CDR3 nucleotide sequence: TGTGCCAGCAAAGCGGGGGGGTTCACCGGGGAGCTGTTTTTT.

This clonotype was seen many times. This chain connects TRBV5-1 to TRBJ2-7; 8 bases are a match to TRBD2. CDR3 length: 16 amino acids. Per germline, CDR1 SGHRS and CDR2 YFSETQ. V trimming: 5 bases; J trimming: 2 bases; junction bases outside the gene matches: 12. CDR3 coding DNA: TGCGCCAGCAGGCCGTCCGGGGGGGCGAAGACCTACGAGCAGTACTTC. This gives the protein CASRPSGGAKTYEQYF. Full variable domain (remainder filled in from reference TRBV5-1 and TRBJ2-7): KAGVTQTPRYLIKTRGQQVTLSCSPISGHRSVSWYQQTPGQGLQFLFEYFSETQRNKGNFPGRFSGRQFSNSRSEMNVSTLELGDSALYLCASRPSGGAKTYEQYFGPGTRLTVT.

In this sample, this clonotype turned up many times. The chain has TRBV27 and TRBJ1-1, with D unclear. Deletions cut 0 bases from V and 0 bases from J, with 8 bases between. Germline lookup yields CDR1 MNHEY and CDR2 SMNVEV (reference sequence). The CDR3 extends over 15 amino acids. The chain's CDR3 is CASSLSVGMNTEAFF. The DNA of the CDR3 is TGTGCCAGCAGTTTATCCGTGGGCATGAACACTGAAGCTTTCTTT.

Worth noting for this clonotype: It differs at one base from a far larger clone, so likely a read error. The V and J genes are TRBV30 and TRBJ1-4; the D gene could be TRBD1 or TRBD2 (5 bases each). The J call may be in error: the DNA end matches TRBJ2-3 better. The germline gives CDR1 GTSNPN, CDR2 SVGIG (reference sequence). The CDR3 has 14 residues. The CDR3 loop is CASGTGSRTGTQYF. The CDR3 DNA reads as TGTGCCTCCGGGACGGGGTCCCGCACAGGTACGCAGTATTTT.

Many counts were recorded for this clonotype. The V call is TRBV20-1, the J call TRBJ2-5, with a weak D call TRBD1 (5 bases). Germline V gives CDR1 DFQATT, CDR2 SNEGSKA (reference sequence). This CDR3 has 12 residues. Trimming shortened V by 6 bases and J by 2 bases, and 10 bases separated the two germline ends. The chain's CDR3 is CSALGQQETQYF. The CDR3 DNA reads as TGCAGTGCCTTGGGGCAGCAAGAGACCCAGTACTTC.

As for this clonotype: A much larger clone sits a single nucleotide away, making a read error possible. The rearrangement uses TRBV5-1 and TRBJ2-3; D ambiguous. The germline V gene encodes CDR1 SGHRS and CDR2 YFSETQ. Trimming cost V 2 bases and J 4 bases, with 14 bases left between them. The CDR3 is 15 residues long. This CDR3 reads CASSFQSLRSDTQYF. CDR3 DNA sequence: TGCGCCAGCAGCTTCCAGAGTTTAAGGTCAGATACGCAGTATTTT.

The chain is built from TRBV4-2 and TRBJ2-1; possibly TRBD2 for D (6 bases). There are 18 residues in the CDR3. Germline values: CDR1 LGHNA, CDR2 YNFKEQ. V was pared by 4 bases and J by 2 bases, with 21 bases between. CDR3 nucleotides: TGTGCCAGCAGCCGAGTAGGGGAGGAACTTTCAACCTACAATGAGCAGTTCTTC. Its translation is CASSRVGEELSTYNEQFF.

Many counts were recorded for this clonotype. This chain connects TRBV7-8 to TRBJ2-1; 9 nucleotides match TRBD2. Germline CDR1 is SGHVS and CDR2 is FQNEAQ. The CDR3 is made up of 15 amino acids. V lost 7 bases to trimming and J lost 8 bases; unmatched junction nucleotides: 12. CDR3 bases: TGTGCCAGCACTCCGGGACTAGCTGTTATCGATGAGCAGTTCTTC. This encodes CASTPGLAVIDEQFF. Variable domain in full (rest from reference TRBV7-8 and TRBJ2-1): GAGVSQSPRYKVAKRGQDVALRCDPISGHVSLFWYQQALGQGPEFLTYFQNEAQLDKSGLPSDRFFAERPEGSVSTLKIQRTQQEDSAVYLCASTPGLAVIDEQFFGPGTRLTVL.

A word on this clonotype: This may be a read error, as it is one base from a much larger clone. Without the conserved terminal phenylalanine or tryptophan, this CDR3 likely stems from a read error. The rearrangement uses TRBV28 and TRBJ1-2; no clear D gene. Deletions cut 5 bases from V and 0 bases from J, with 10 bases between. The CDR3 runs to 14 residues. Germline-derived CDR1 and CDR2 are MDHEN and SYDVKM. CDR3 sequence: CASSTSTANYGYTV. In DNA form, the CDR3 reads TGTGCCAGCAGTACATCTACAGCTAACTATGGCTACACCGTC.

Worth noting for this clonotype: This clone may be a read error of a much larger clone one base away. The chain is built from TRBV2 and TRBJ2-7, with 9 nucleotides matching TRBD1. The V gene's germline CDR1 is SNHLY and CDR2 FYNNEI. The CDR3 is made up of 14 amino acids. Losses at the gene ends were 5 bases for V and 6 bases for J; bases not matched to a gene: 8. CDR3 DNA sequence: TGTGCCAGCAGTCCCGGGACAGGGTACCGCGAGCAGTACTTC. Translation gives CASSPGTGYREQYF. Filled out from reference TRBV2 and TRBJ2-7, the complete variable domain reads EPEVTQTPSHQVTQMGQEVILRCVPISNHLYFYWYRQILGQKVEFLVSFYNNEISEKSEIFDDQFSVERPDGSNFTLKIRSTKLEDSAMYFCASSPGTGYREQYFGPGTRLTVT.